The next 9 T cell receptor beta chains were all read from a single sample in a study of shared clonotypes between healthy human individuals. Only in-frame clones appear in the TCRdb table, and some are missing; sequencing was by immunoSEQ multiplex PCR. The repertoire has around 1.4 million clones, roughly 98.5% of them found once; the top ten carry approximately 0.4%. The sample consisted of naive CD4+ T cells sorted from blood. The sample's subset: CD45RA+ positively selected. These receptors all stem from a man under 40 in good health.

The chain employs TRBV14 and TRBJ1-2; D gene ambiguous. The CDR3 is 14 residues long. The germline CDR1 and CDR2 sequences are SGHDN and FVKESK. Trimming shortened V by 3 bases and J by 1 base, and 9 bases separated the two germline ends. Here the CDR3 DNA reads TGTGCCAGCAGCCAGGGTTTCTTTAACTATGGCTACACCTTC. Its translation is CASSQGFFNYGYTF.

Only one count was recorded for this clone. Other nucleotide sequences from this sample produce the same CDR3. The V gene is TRBV18, the J gene TRBJ2-5; D might be TRBD1 (6 bases). CDR1 KGHSH and CDR2 LQKENI come from the germline V gene. CDR3 size: 14 residues. The germline V and J ends were trimmed by 2 bases and 1 base, with 8 bases remaining between them. CDR3 loop: CASSPGTTQETQYF. The CDR3 coding sequence is TGTGCCAGCTCACCAGGGACAACCCAAGAGACCCAGTACTTC. Full variable domain (rest looked up from reference TRBV18 and TRBJ2-5): NAGVMQNPRHLVRRRGQEARLRCSPMKGHSHVYWYRQLPEEGLKFMVYLQKENIIDESGMPKERFSAEFPKEGPSILRIQQVVRGDSAAYFCASSPGTTQETQYFGPGTRLLVL.

This clone was counted a single time. V gene TRBV5-6 combines with J gene TRBJ1-2; D remains unclear. In germline, CDR1 is SGHDT, CDR2 YYEEEE. V shed 2 bases and J shed 2 bases, with 16 bases lying between them. The CDR3 runs to 16 residues. CDR3 loop: CASSLLTSSTNYGYTF. DNA for the CDR3: TGTGCCAGCAGCTTACTGACCTCCAGTACGAACTATGGCTACACCTTC.

The V gene is TRBV19, the J gene TRBJ2-3, with a tentative D call TRBD2 (6 bases). The CDR3 totals 13 residues. The V gene's germline CDR1 is LNHDA and CDR2 SQIVND (reference sequence). V was pared by 6 bases and J by 6 bases, with 13 bases between. CDR3 coding DNA: TGTGCCAGTAGCGGGAGCGCGGGGGATACGCAGTATTTT. This encodes CASSGSAGDTQYF. Full variable domain (remainder filled in from reference TRBV19 and TRBJ2-3): DGGITQSPKYLFRKEGQNVTLSCEQNLNHDAMYWYRQDPGQGLRLIYYSQIVNDFQKGDIAEGYSVSREKKESFPLTVTSAQKNPTAFYLCASSGSAGDTQYFGPGTRLTVL.

V usage is TRBV5-1 and J usage is TRBJ2-5; D is unclear. The length of the CDR3 is 21 residues. The germline V gene has CDR1 SGHRS and CDR2 YFSETQ. Trimming took 4 bases from V and 4 from J, leaving 35 bases between them. Written as DNA, the CDR3 is TGCGCCAGCAGCCCAAAACTTGGTGGGGTCTCCCTTCGATCCGAGGTAGAGACCCAGTACTTC. Translation: CASSPKLGGVSLRSEVETQYF.

The gene calls are TRBV9 and TRBJ2-5, with 7 bases lining up with TRBD2. Per germline, CDR1 SGDLS and CDR2 YYNGEE. The CDR3 has 16 amino acids. J was trimmed by 3 bases and V by 3 bases; bases with no gene match: 11. The CDR3 sequence is CASSEARERPKETQYF. DNA for the CDR3: TGTGCCAGCAGCGAGGCGCGGGAGAGACCCAAAGAGACCCAGTACTTC.

The V gene is TRBV14, the J gene TRBJ1-4; unclear D gene. V was pared by 6 bases and J by 4 bases, with 15 bases between. Germline lookup yields CDR1 SGHDN and CDR2 FVKESK. The CDR3 is 15 amino acids. The CDR3 bases are TGTGCCAGCAGTCGGAAGCCATCGATTAATGAAAAACTGTTTTTT. This sequence encodes CASSRKPSINEKLFF.

The chain combines TRBV15 with TRBJ1-5; 9 nucleotides agree with TRBD1. The CDR3 loop spans 14 amino acids. V shed 5 bases, J shed 6 bases, and the junction held 5 bases outside the gene matches. Germline V CDR1 and CDR2: LNHNV, YYDKDF (reference sequence). The CDR3 region has the DNA TGTGCCACCAGCGGACCGGACAGGGGTCAGCCCCAGCATTTT. As protein: CATSGPDRGQPQHF.

This clone was detected once. The same CDR3 arises from other DNA sequences in this sample as well. The chain combines TRBV11-3 with TRBJ2-1; D might be TRBD2 (6 bases). Germline V CDR1 and CDR2: SGHNT, YENEEA. Between the trimmed V and J ends, which lost 3 bases and 4 bases, there was a span of 10 bases. This CDR3 has 14 amino acids. The CDR3 DNA follows: TGTGCCAGCAGCTTGGCGGGGAGTTACAATGAGCAGTTCTTC. Residues: CASSLAGSYNEQFF.